This section outlines one T cell receptor beta chain sequence together with its context. The data belong to a study of blood T cell repertoires in COVID-19. On the study more broadly: T cells, B-cell-depleted T cells, or PBMCs supplied cDNA or gDNA.

The CDR3 consists of 13 residues. With 7 bases removed from V and 9 bases from J, the gap between germline ends came to 15 bases. Germline lookup yields CDR1 MDHEN and CDR2 SYDVKM. Repertoires were generated with immunoSEQ multiplex PCR, while TCRdb's copy carries only in-frame clones and drops some. The sample records about 270,000 clones, about nine tenths being singletons. Seattle patient enrollment occurred during active infection, with longitudinal follow-up thereafter. The rearrangement joins TRBV28 to TRBJ2-2, with TRBD1 as a possible D gene (6 bases). The sequenced sample consisted of peripheral blood. This TCR came from a young adult with COVID-19, enrolled during active disease. The CDR3 DNA follows: TGTGCCAGCAAAGGGGGAAGGCCCTGGGAGCTGTTTTTT. It yields the protein CASKGGRPWELFF.